This TCR beta chain was sequenced for a study of response to subunit inactivated influenza vaccine. This clonotype was recorded at least ten times. Its antigen is not identified. Using its own MiXCR run on the RT-PCR reads, TCRdb lists one record per CDR3 protein. Of over 150,000 distinct CDR3 sequences listed, roughly 8.7% are singletons. Overall study results and limits: The authors offered the suggestion that each seasonal influenza vaccination recruits few new T cells.

Germline lookup yields CDR1 DFQATT and CDR2 SNEGSKA (reference sequence). J was trimmed by 0 bases and V by 6 bases; bases with no gene match: 13. The CDR3 is made up of 17 amino acids. This receptor was obtained from a man aged 45-65 years who received an inactivated influenza vaccine. The sample was non-naive T cells sorted from PBMCs, taken on the day of vaccination. The chain has TRBV20-1 and TRBJ2-1, with 8 positions matching TRBD2. CDR3 DNA sequence: TGCAGTGCCGTCTGGGCACTCGGGGGGGCCTCCTACAATGAGCAGTTCTTC. It translates to CSAVWALGGASYNEQFF.